Shown below are 2 T cell receptor beta chains from a single sample sequenced in a study of blood T cell repertoires in COVID-19. Only in-frame clones appear in the TCRdb table, and some are missing; sequencing was by immunoSEQ multiplex PCR. The sample records under 200,000 clones, approximately 81% being singletons. The specimen sequenced was peripheral blood. The receptors derive from a woman of 80 years or more with acute or convalescent COVID-19.

A few counts support this clone. The V and J genes are TRBV20-1 and TRBJ2-5, with D uncertain. V lost 4 bases to trimming and J lost 3 bases, with 6 bases between them. Germline V gene data show CDR1 as DFQATT and CDR2 as SNEGSKA (reference sequence). The CDR3 consists of 11 residues. The CDR3 sequence is CSAKRKETQYF. The CDR3 DNA sequence: TGCAGTGCTAAGAGAAAAGAGACCCAGTACTTC.

The sample holds one count of this clone. The CDR3 nucleotides read TGTGCCAGCAGCTTATTTCAGGGGCAGAGCTCCTATAATTCACCCCTCCACTTT. Translation gives CASSLFQGQSSYNSPLHF. The chain couples TRBV13 to TRBJ1-6; possible D gene TRBD1, 6 bases. The V end lost 2 bases, the J end lost 0 bases, and 14 bases lay between the germline ends. Germline V gene data show CDR1 as PRHDT and CDR2 as FYEKMQ (reference sequence). The CDR3 is made up of 18 amino acids.